Given below is one T cell receptor (beta chain) in context. This specimen comes from a study of control samples from healthy donors and cancer patients. Deletions cut 5 bases from V and 0 bases from J, with 8 bases between. Germline V CDR1 and CDR2: GTSNPN, SVGIG (reference sequence). The CDR3 spans 13 residues. This table comes from immunoSEQ multiplex PCR, and its TCRdb copy is limited to in-frame clones, with some not included. The table lists some 160,000 clones, 92% of them singletons, with 0.68% in the top ten. The chain carries TRBV30 and TRBJ1-5, with D possibly TRBD1 on 5 matching bases. Sequencing input: blood. The sequence was obtained from a woman aged 30 to 39 in good health. CDR3 nucleotides: TGTGCCTGGGGACACAATAGCAATCAGCCCCAGCATTTT. It yields the protein CAWGHNSNQPQHF.